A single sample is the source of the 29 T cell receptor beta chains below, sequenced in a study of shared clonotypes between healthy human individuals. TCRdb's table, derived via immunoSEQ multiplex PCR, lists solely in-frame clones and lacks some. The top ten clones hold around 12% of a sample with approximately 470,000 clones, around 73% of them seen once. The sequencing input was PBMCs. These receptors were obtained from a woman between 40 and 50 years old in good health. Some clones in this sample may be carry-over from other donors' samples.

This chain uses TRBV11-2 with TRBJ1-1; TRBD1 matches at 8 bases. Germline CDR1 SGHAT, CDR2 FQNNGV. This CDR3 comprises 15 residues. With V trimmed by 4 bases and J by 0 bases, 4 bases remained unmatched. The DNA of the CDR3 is TGTGCCAGCAGCTCCAGGGGGCCAATGAACACTGAAGCTTTCTTT. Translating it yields CASSSRGPMNTEAFF.

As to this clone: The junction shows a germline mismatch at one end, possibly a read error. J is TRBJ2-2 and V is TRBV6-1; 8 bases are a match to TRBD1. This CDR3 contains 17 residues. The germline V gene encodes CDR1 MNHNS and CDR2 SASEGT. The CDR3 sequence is CASSEALGDRNSGELFF. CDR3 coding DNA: TGTGCCAGCAGTGAAGCGCTTGGGGACAGGAACAGCGGGGAGCTGTTTTTT.

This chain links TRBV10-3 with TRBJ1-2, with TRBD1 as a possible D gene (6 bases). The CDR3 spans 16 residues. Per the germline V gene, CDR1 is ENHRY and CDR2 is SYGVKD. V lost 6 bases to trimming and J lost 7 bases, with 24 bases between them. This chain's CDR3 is CAISPNTGTNGVGYTF. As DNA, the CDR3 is TGTGCCATCAGCCCAAACACAGGGACTAACGGCGTTGGCTACACCTTC.

For the CDR3, the DNA is TGTGCCAGCTCACCACGTGGACAGGGTGGGGGCTTGAGGGCTTTCTTT. Protein sequence: CASSPRGQGGGLRAFF. The J gene is TRBJ1-1, the V gene TRBV18; 8 nucleotides agree with TRBD1. Germline CDR1 reads KGHSH; CDR2 reads LQKENI. V shed 1 base and J 11 bases; nucleotides not matched to a gene: 15. CDR3 length: 16 residues.

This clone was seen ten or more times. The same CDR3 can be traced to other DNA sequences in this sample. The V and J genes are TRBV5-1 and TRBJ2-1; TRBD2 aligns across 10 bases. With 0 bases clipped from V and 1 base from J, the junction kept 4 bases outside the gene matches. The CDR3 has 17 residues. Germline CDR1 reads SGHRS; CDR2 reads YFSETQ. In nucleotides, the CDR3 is TGCGCCAGCAGCTTGGAGGCTAGCGGGAGTTCCTACAATGAGCAGTTCTTC. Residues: CASSLEASGSSYNEQFF.

CDR3 DNA: TGCGCCAGCAGCCAAGATATGAGCGGAGTAAACAATGAGCAGTTCTTC. Encoded protein: CASSQDMSGVNNEQFF. The chain employs TRBV4-3 and TRBJ2-1, with D perhaps matching TRBD2 (5 bases). This CDR3 spans 16 amino acids. V was clipped by 0 bases and J by 5 bases, with 14 bases between them. The germline CDR1 and CDR2 sequences are LGHNA and YSLEER.

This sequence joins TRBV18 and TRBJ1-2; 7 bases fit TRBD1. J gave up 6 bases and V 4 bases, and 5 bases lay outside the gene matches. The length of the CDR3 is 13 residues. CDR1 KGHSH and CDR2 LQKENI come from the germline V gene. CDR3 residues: CASSRQGLDGYTF. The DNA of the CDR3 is TGTGCCAGCTCACGACAGGGTTTGGATGGCTACACCTTC.

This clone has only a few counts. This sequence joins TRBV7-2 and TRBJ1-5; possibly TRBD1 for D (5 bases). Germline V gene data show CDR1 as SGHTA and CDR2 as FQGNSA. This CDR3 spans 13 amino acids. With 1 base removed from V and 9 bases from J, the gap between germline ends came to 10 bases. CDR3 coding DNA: TGTGCCAGCAGCTTAGAAAGGGGTCGGCCCCAGCATTTT. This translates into CASSLERGRPQHF.

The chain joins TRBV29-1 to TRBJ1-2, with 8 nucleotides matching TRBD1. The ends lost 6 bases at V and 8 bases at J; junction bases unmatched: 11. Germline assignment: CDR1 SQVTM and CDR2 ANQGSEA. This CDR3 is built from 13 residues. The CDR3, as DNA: TGCAGCGTAGATAAACAGGGGGTGAAAGGCTACACCTTC. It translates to CSVDKQGVKGYTF.

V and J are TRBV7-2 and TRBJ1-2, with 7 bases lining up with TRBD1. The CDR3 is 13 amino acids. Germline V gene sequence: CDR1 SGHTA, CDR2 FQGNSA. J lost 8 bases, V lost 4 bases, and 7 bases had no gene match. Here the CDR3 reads CASSSRTGGGYTF. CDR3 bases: TGTGCCAGCAGCTCGAGGACAGGTGGAGGCTACACCTTC.

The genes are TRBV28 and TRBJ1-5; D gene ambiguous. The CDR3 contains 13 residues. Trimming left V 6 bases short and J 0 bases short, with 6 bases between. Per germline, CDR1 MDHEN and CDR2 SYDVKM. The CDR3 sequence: CASRSSSNQPQHF. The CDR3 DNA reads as TGTGCCAGCAGATCCAGTAGCAATCAGCCCCAGCATTTT.

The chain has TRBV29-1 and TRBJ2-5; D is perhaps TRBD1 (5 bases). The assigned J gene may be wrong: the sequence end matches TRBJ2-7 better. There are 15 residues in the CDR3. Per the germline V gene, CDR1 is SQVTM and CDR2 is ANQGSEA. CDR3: CSVEVPYASTAEQYF. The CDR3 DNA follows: TGCAGCGTTGAAGTCCCCTATGCGTCGACAGCCGAGCAGTACTTC.

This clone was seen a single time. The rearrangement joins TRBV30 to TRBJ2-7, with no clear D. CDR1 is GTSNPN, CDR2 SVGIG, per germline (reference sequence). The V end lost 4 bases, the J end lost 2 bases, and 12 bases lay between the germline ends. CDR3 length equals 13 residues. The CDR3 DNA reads TGTGCCTGGAAGGTAAAGGGAACCTACGAGCAGTACTTC. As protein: CAWKVKGTYEQYF.

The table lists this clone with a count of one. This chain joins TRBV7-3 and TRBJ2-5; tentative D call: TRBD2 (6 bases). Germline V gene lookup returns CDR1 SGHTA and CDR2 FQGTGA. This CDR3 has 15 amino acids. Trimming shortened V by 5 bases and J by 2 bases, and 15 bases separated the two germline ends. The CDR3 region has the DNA TGTGCCAGCAGCATTGCCGGGACTTCTCAAGAGACCCAGTACTTC. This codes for CASSIAGTSQETQYF.

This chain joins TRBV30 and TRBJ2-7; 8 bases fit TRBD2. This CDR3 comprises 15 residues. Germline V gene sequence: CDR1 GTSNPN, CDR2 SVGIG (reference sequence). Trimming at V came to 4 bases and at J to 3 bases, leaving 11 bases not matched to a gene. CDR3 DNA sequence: TGTGCCTGGAATAAATGGACTAGCCGCGGCTACGAGCAGTACTTC. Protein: CAWNKWTSRGYEQYF.

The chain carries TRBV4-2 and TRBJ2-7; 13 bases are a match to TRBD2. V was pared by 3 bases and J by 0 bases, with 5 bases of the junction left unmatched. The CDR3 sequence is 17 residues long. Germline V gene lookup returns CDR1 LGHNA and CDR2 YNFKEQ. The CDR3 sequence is CASSQPGLAGSSYEQYF. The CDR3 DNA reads TGTGCCAGCAGCCAGCCGGGACTAGCGGGAAGCTCCTACGAGCAGTACTTC.

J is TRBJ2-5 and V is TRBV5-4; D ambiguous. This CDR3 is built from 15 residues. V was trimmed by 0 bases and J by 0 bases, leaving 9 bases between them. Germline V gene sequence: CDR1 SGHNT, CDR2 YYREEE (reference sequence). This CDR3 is CASSLALRYQETQYF. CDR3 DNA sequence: TGTGCCAGCAGCTTGGCCCTCCGGTACCAAGAGACCCAGTACTTC. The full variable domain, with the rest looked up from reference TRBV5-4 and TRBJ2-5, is ETGVTQSPTHLIKTRGQQVTLRCSSQSGHNTVSWYQQALGQGPQFIFQYYREEENGRGNFPPRFSGLQFPNYSSELNVNALELDDSALYLCASSLALRYQETQYFGPGTRLLVL.

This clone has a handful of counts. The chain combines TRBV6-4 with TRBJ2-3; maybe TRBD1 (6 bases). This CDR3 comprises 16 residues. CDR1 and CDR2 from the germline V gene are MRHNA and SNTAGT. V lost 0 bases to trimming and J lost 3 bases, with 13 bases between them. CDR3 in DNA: TGTGCCAGCAGTGACTCGAGGGGTCAGGGGACAGATACGCAGTATTTT. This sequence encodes CASSDSRGQGTDTQYF.

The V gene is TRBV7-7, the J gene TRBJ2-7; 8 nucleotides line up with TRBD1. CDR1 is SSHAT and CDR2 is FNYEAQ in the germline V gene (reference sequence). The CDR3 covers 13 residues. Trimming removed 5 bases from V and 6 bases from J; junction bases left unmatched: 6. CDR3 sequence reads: CASSADRASEQYF. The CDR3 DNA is TGTGCCAGCAGCGCGGACAGGGCCTCCGAGCAGTACTTC.

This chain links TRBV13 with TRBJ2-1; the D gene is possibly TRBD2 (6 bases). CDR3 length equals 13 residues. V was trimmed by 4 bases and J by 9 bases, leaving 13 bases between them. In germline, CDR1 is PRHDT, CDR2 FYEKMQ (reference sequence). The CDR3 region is CASSSETSFEQFF. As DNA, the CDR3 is TGTGCCAGCAGCTCCGAGACTAGTTTTGAGCAGTTCTTC. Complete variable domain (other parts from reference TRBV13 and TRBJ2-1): AAGVIQSPRHLIKEKRETATLKCYPIPRHDTVYWYQQGPGQDPQFLISFYEKMQSDKGSIPDRFSAQQFSDYHSELNMSSLELGDSALYFCASSSETSFEQFFGPGTRLTVL.

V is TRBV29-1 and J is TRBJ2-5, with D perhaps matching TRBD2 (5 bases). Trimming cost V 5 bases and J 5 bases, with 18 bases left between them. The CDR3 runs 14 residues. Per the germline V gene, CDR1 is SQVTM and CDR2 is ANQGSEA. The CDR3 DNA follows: TGCAGCGTTTCTAGCACACAAACTTTGGAGACCCAGTACTTC. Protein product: CSVSSTQTLETQYF.

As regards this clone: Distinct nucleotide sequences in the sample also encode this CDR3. As DNA, the CDR3 is TGCGCCAGCAGCTTGGCCGGGACAGGTACAGATACGCAGTATTTT. Protein: CASSLAGTGTDTQYF. The chain joins TRBV5-1 to TRBJ2-3, with TRBD1 matching 8 bases. The CDR3 consists of 15 residues. Germline V CDR1 and CDR2: SGHRS, YFSETQ. The V and J ends lost 0 bases and 3 bases, in that order; junction bases with no gene match: 3.

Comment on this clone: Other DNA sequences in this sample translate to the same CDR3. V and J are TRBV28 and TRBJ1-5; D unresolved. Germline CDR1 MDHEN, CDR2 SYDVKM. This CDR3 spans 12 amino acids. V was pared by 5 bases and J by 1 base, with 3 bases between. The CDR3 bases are TGTGCCAGCAGTCGGAGCAATCAGCCCCAGCATTTT. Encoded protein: CASSRSNQPQHF. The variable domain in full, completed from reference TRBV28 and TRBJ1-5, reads DVKVTQSSRYLVKRTGEKVFLECVQDMDHENMFWYRQDPGLGLRLIYFSYDVKMKEKGDIPEGYSVSREKKERFSLILESASTNQTSMYLCASSRSNQPQHFGDGTRLSIL.

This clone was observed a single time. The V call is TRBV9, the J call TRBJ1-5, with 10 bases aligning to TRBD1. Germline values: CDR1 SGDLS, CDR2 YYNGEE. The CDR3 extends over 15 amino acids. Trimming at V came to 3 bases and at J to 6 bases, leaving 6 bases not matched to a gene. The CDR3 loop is CASSGMTGGVQPQHF. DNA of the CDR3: TGTGCCAGCAGCGGCATGACAGGGGGCGTTCAGCCCCAGCATTTT.

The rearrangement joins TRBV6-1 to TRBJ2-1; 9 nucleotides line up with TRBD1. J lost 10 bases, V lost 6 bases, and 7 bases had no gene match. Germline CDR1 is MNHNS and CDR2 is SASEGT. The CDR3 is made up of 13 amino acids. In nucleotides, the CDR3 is TGTGCCAGCAGGATGGGACAGGGCCTCGAGCAGTTCTTC. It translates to CASRMGQGLEQFF.

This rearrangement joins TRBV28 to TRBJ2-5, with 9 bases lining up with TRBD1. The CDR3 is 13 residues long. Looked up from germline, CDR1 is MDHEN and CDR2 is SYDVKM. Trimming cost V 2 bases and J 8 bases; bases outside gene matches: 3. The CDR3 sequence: CASSLTGGGTQYF. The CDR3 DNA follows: TGTGCCAGCAGTTTAACAGGGGGCGGAACCCAGTACTTC.

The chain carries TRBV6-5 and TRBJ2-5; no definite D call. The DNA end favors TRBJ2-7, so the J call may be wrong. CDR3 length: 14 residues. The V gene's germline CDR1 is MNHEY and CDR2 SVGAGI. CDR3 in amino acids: CASSVAESSYEQYF. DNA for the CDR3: TGTGCCAGCAGTGTTGCCGAGAGCTCCTACGAGCAGTACTTC.

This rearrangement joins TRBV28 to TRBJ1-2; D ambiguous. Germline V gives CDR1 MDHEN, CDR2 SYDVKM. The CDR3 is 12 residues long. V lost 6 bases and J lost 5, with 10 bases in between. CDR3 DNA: TGTGCCAGCAGCCGGGGTTTTTATGGCTACACCTTC. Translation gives CASSRGFYGYTF.

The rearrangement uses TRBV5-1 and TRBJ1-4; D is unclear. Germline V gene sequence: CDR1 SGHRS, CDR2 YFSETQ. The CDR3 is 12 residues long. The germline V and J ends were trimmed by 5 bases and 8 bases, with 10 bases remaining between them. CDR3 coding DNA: TGCGCCAGCAGGGGCGAATCGGAAAAACTGTTTTTT. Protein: CASRGESEKLFF.